Below are 8 T cell receptor beta chains sequenced from a single sample in a study of blood T cells in healthy people across ages. Then a second PCR, running roughly 7 to 11 cycles, was carried out with a sample-barcoded 5' primer and a J-beta primer mix. TCRdb used MiXCR to reprocess the 5' RACE reads, holding one entry per CDR3 protein. The sample carries over 700,000 distinct CDR3 sequences, 53% recorded once. Sequences were obtained from blood. These receptors all come from a man older than 75 in good health.

This rearrangement joins TRBV20-1 to TRBJ2-3; D unresolved. This CDR3 is built from 15 residues. V dropped 0 bases and J dropped 0 bases, with 10 bases sitting between them. Germline V gives CDR1 DFQATT, CDR2 SNEGSKA (reference sequence). In nucleotides, the CDR3 is TGCAGTGCTAGAGATGAAGAGAAGAGCACAGATACGCAGTATTTT. Residues: CSARDEEKSTDTQYF.

The chain links TRBV27 to TRBJ2-3; 11 bases are shared with TRBD2. The CDR3 runs to 18 residues. The V segment lost 4 bases and the J segment 3 bases; nucleotides outside the gene matches: 12. Per germline, CDR1 MNHEY and CDR2 SMNVEV (reference sequence). This CDR3 is CASSSLLLAGVGTDTQYF. The CDR3 DNA is TGTGCCAGCAGTTCCCTCTTACTAGCGGGAGTTGGTACAGATACGCAGTATTTT.

The J gene is TRBJ2-7, the V gene TRBV5-1, with D possibly TRBD2 on 6 matching bases. The CDR3 has 14 residues. The V end lost 4 bases, the J end lost 5 bases, and 16 bases lay between the germline ends. From germline, CDR1 is SGHRS and CDR2 YFSETQ. CDR3 protein: CASSVRDSVDEQYF. The CDR3 DNA reads TGCGCCAGCAGCGTACGGGACTCCGTCGACGAGCAGTACTTC.

The chain links TRBV10-2 to TRBJ2-5, with D possibly being TRBD1 (6 bases). Judging by the DNA end, TRBJ2-7 fits better; the J call may be wrong. Germline V gives CDR1 WSHSY, CDR2 SAAADI. The CDR3 sequence is 14 residues long. Written as DNA, the CDR3 is TGCGCCAGCAGTGAGTCTTGGGGGCCCTACGAGCAGTACTTC. Residues: CASSESWGPYEQYF.

This clonotype was counted a single time. The chain has TRBV2 and TRBJ2-1, with 9 bases lining up with TRBD1. V was clipped by 8 bases and J by 2 bases; unmatched bases: 4. The length of the CDR3 is 14 residues. CDR1 and CDR2 from the germline V gene are SNHLY and FYNNEI. CDR3 sequence (DNA): TGTGCCAGCCGGGACAGGGCCGCCTACAATGAGCAGTTCTTC. Translating gives CASRDRAAYNEQFF. The whole variable domain, filled in from reference TRBV2 and TRBJ2-1, reads EPEVTQTPSHQVTQMGQEVILRCVPISNHLYFYWYRQILGQKVEFLVSFYNNEISEKSEIFDDQFSVERPDGSNFTLKIRSTKLEDSAMYFCASRDRAAYNEQFFGPGTRLTVL.

The chain couples TRBV28 to TRBJ2-5; possible D gene TRBD2, 6 bases. The DNA end lines up better with TRBJ2-7; the J call may be wrong. Germline values: CDR1 MDHEN, CDR2 SYDVKM. The CDR3 consists of 13 residues. CDR3 sequence reads: CASSPGTFHEQYF. The CDR3 DNA reads TGTGCCAGCAGTCCTGGGACTTTCCACGAGCAGTACTTC.

This clonotype was seen more than once but under ten times. This chain connects TRBV6-5 to TRBJ2-1; D is ambiguous. The CDR3 spans 16 residues. Trimming pared 1 base from V and 0 bases from J, leaving 10 bases between. CDR1 is MNHEY, CDR2 SVGAGI, per germline. The CDR3 nucleotides are TGTGCCAGCAGTTACTACGTCGGCAGCTCCTACAATGAGCAGTTCTTC. It encodes CASSYYVGSSYNEQFF.

The V gene is TRBV6-4, the J gene TRBJ2-1; 8 bases are shared with TRBD2. J gave up 7 bases and V 0 bases, and 8 bases lay outside the gene matches. CDR3 length equals 16 residues. CDR1 is MRHNA, CDR2 SNTAGT, per germline. CDR3: CASSDSASGRSNEQFF. As DNA, the CDR3 is TGTGCCAGCAGTGACTCTGCCAGCGGGAGATCAAATGAGCAGTTCTTC.